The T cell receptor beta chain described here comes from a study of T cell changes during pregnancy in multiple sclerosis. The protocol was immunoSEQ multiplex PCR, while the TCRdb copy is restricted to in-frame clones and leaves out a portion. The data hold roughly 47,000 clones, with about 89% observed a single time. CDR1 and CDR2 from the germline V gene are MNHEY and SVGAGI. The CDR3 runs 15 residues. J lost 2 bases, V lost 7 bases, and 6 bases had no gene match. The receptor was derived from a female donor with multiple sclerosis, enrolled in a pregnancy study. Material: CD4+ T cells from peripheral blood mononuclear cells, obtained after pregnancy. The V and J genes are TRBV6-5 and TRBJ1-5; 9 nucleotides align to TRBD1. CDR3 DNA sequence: TGTGCCAGCACCTCGGGACAGGGTCGCAATCAGCCCCAGCATTTT. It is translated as CASTSGQGRNQPQHF.